Each of the 13 T cell receptor beta chains below was sequenced from the same sample in a study of T cell clusters in autoimmune cytopenias. Some 38,000 genome equivalents of blood DNA were amplified for TRB. TRB was amplified by touch-down multiplex PCR, primer pools A and B combined. No DNA is given; TCRdb re-called the multiplex PCR reads and lists each CDR3 protein once. Its clone listing holds fewer than 7,500 distinct CDR3 sequences. The same sample was also studied in work on T cell repertoires in aging, cancer and after chemotherapy.

Sample: peripheral blood. The source of these receptors is a human donor in good health.

This clonotype registers medium-sized by frequency. The J gene is TRBJ2-1, the V gene TRBV6-6; no DNA is available, so the TRBD1 call from TCRdb remains unchecked. CDR1 MNHNY and CDR2 SVGAGI come from the germline V gene (reference sequence). CDR3 length: 13 amino acids. The CDR3 loop reads CASRRQGAGEQFF.

This clonotype is deemed medium-sized (0.01 to 0.1%) by its frequency. V is TRBV6-5 and J is TRBJ2-3; TCRdb's D call, TRBD1, is unchecked because there is no DNA. The CDR3 has 12 residues. The germline V gene encodes CDR1 MNHEY and CDR2 SVGAGI. The chain's CDR3 is CASSYRDSAQYF.

This clonotype is identified as medium-sized from frequency. The chain joins TRBV6-1 to TRBJ2-3; checking the TCRdb D call of TRBD2 is not possible without DNA. The CDR3 consists of 15 residues. Germline-derived CDR1 and CDR2 are MNHNS and SASEGT. The CDR3: CASSELSGGWDTQYF.

The chain links TRBV6-1 to TRBJ1-2; the D call from TCRdb, TRBD1, cannot be confirmed without DNA. Germline CDR1 reads MNHNS; CDR2 reads SASEGT. This CDR3 is built from 14 residues. This chain's CDR3 is CASSEIGAPYGYTF.

This clonotype registers medium-sized (0.01 to 0.1%) by frequency. This chain joins TRBV29-1 and TRBJ1-5; TCRdb returns TRBD1, unconfirmable since there is no DNA. Germline V gene data show CDR1 as SQVTM and CDR2 as ANQGSEA. This CDR3 region has 12 residues. The chain's CDR3 is CSVTQGDQPQHF.

By frequency, this clonotype registers medium-sized. The rearrangement joins TRBV7-2 to TRBJ1-5; the D call of TRBD1 rests on TCRdb alone, since no DNA is present to check it. The CDR3 is made up of 14 amino acids. CDR1 and CDR2 from the germline V gene are SGHTA and FQGNSA. This chain's CDR3 is CASSQQGGDQPQHF.

The chain links TRBV5-6 to TRBJ1-2. CDR1 is SGHDT and CDR2 is YYEEEE in the germline V gene. This CDR3 has 13 residues. Here the CDR3 reads CASSLVTDYGYTF.

V and J are TRBV5-4 and TRBJ2-7; as DNA is missing, the TRBD1 call by TCRdb cannot be tested. Germline V lookup: CDR1 SGHNT, CDR2 YYREEE (reference sequence). This CDR3 comprises 15 residues. The CDR3: CASSLGVGNSYEQYF.

This clonotype ranks as medium-sized in terms of frequency. This chain links TRBV7-6 with TRBJ2-5; TCRdb outputs TRBD1, but without DNA this stays unchecked. The CDR3 length is 15 residues. Germline CDR1 is SGHVS and CDR2 is FNYEAQ. Here the CDR3 reads CASSPPVWGGETQYF.

Its frequency marks this clonotype as medium-sized. The gene calls are TRBV29-1 and TRBJ1-5; TCRdb proposes TRBD1, but this gene call is untestable without DNA. Germline assignment: CDR1 SQVTM and CDR2 ANQGSEA. The CDR3 consists of 14 residues. CDR3 region: CSVKPGQQNQPQHF. Supplemented by reference TRBV29-1 and TRBJ1-5, the full variable domain reads SAVISQKPSRDICQRGTSLTIQCQVDSQVTMMFWYRQQPGQSLTLIATANQGSEATYESGFVIDKFPISRPNLTFSTLTVSNMSPEDSSIYLCSVKPGQQNQPQHFGDGTRLSIL.

This chain links TRBV6-6 with TRBJ1-1; TCRdb's assignment of TRBD1 cannot be checked, as there is no DNA. This CDR3 has 14 amino acids. Germline V gene data show CDR1 as MNHNY and CDR2 as SVGAGI (reference sequence). CDR3 loop: CASKGGPSNTEAFF.

This clonotype ranks as medium-sized in terms of frequency. The chain employs TRBV6-6 and TRBJ2-7; lacking DNA, the TRBD2 call made by TCRdb goes unchecked. The V gene's germline CDR1 is MNHNY and CDR2 SVGAGI (reference sequence). This CDR3 region has 15 residues. The CDR3 sequence: CASSSGTMTTYEQYF.

The J gene is TRBJ1-2, the V gene TRBV5-4; without DNA, the TCRdb call of TRBD1 cannot be checked. The V gene's germline CDR1 is SGHNT and CDR2 YYREEE (reference sequence). The length of the CDR3 is 14 residues. CDR3 protein: CASSVTGGPEGYTF.